This T cell receptor beta chain was identified during a study of T cells in Graves' hyperthyroidism and ophthalmopathy. Across the study: Before treatment of any kind, peripheral blood was taken at initial diagnosis.

V was shortened by 4 bases and J by 6 bases, with 18 bases between the two germline ends. Germline lookup yields CDR1 LGHDT and CDR2 YNNKEL (reference sequence). This CDR3 has 16 amino acids. TCR beta CDR3 regions were amplified from RNA transcripts. During a first-round RT-PCR of the TCR CDR3, the HTBI primer set was used. In TCRdb, the multiplex PCR reads were re-called with MiXCR into one record per CDR3 protein. This table holds roughly 300,000 distinct CDR3 sequences, approximately 15% found once. The TCR comes from a woman in her 30s with Graves' hyperthyroidism. Input material: blood. The rearrangement joins TRBV3-1 to TRBJ2-2; D not certain. Here the CDR3 reads CASSRKTETRAGELFF. CDR3 sequence (DNA): TGTGCCAGCAGCCGGAAGACGGAAACTCGGGCCGGGGAGCTGTTTTTT. The complete variable domain, with remaining parts taken from reference TRBV3-1 and TRBJ2-2, reads DTAVSQTPKYLVTQMGNDKSIKCEQNLGHDTMYWYKQDSKKFLKIMFSYNNKELIINETVPNRFSPKSPDKAHLNLHINSLELGDSAVYFCASSRKTETRAGELFFGEGSRLTVL.